What follows are 6 T cell receptor beta chains derived from one specimen sequenced in a study of cytomegalovirus exposure and HLA in healthy donors. The PCR had 60 Vbeta and 13 Jbeta primers. TCRdb's table, derived via immunoSEQ multiplex PCR, lists solely in-frame clones and lacks some. The sample includes under 200,000 clones, approximately 80% seen only once; the top ten take 2% to 2.5%. The source material was PBMCs. These receptors originate from a woman aged 45-60 years in good health and CMV-seronegative.

This rearrangement joins TRBV7-9 to TRBJ1-2; a possible D gene is TRBD1 (6 bases). The CDR3 is 13 residues long. V was trimmed by 5 bases and J by 6 bases, leaving 13 bases between them. Germline CDR1 SEHNR, CDR2 FQNEAQ (reference sequence). In DNA form, the CDR3 reads TGTGCCAGCAGCCAAACAGGGCTGGATGGCTACACCTTC. Translated, it gives CASSQTGLDGYTF. Based on the CDR3 plus reference TRBV7-9 and TRBJ1-2, the full variable domain is DTGVSQNPRHKITKRGQNVTFRCDPISEHNRLYWYRQTLGQGPEFLTYFQNEAQLEKSRLLSDRFSAERPKGSFSTLEIQRTEQGDSAMYLCASSQTGLDGYTFGSGTRLTVV.

A single count supports this clone. This chain links TRBV6-4 with TRBJ1-6; 10 positions agree with TRBD1. Trimming removed 10 bases from V and 9 bases from J; junction bases left unmatched: 21. Per the germline V gene, CDR1 is MRHNA and CDR2 is SNTAGT. The length of the CDR3 is 18 residues. The CDR3 reads CATPIPTGGLKNGSPLHF. DNA for the CDR3: TGTGCCACCCCGATCCCGACAGGGGGCCTTAAAAACGGTTCACCCCTCCACTTT.

The rearrangement joins TRBV4-1 to TRBJ2-3; D possibly corresponds to TRBD2 (5 bases). The CDR3 spans 17 residues. The germline CDR1 and CDR2 sequences are MGHRA and YSYEKL. V was shortened by 0 bases and J by 4 bases, with 17 bases between the two germline ends. Here the CDR3 DNA reads TGCGCCAGCAGCCAAGATGTGGAGACCACGAGGGCAGATACGCAGTATTTT. It specifies CASSQDVETTRADTQYF.

This chain links TRBV27 with TRBJ2-5; 8 positions agree with TRBD1. The closer fit of TRBJ2-7 to the DNA end suggests the J call may be wrong. The CDR3 spans 15 residues. Germline V CDR1 and CDR2: MNHEY, SMNVEV (reference sequence). CDR3 sequence reads: CASRRSGGSSYEQYF. The CDR3 DNA sequence: TGTGCCAGCAGGAGATCAGGGGGCTCGTCCTACGAGCAGTACTTC.

This chain links TRBV5-3 with TRBJ1-4; no firm D call. TRBV5-3 is classed as an ORF, of uncertain function. This CDR3 has 14 amino acids. Between the trimmed V and J ends, which lost 2 bases and 6 bases, there was a span of 11 bases. The CDR3 nucleotides read TGTGCCAGAAGCTTCCCCGGTTGTCATGAAAAACTGTTTTTT. Its translation: CARSFPGCHEKLFF.

The genes are TRBV6-1 and TRBJ2-1; maybe TRBD2 (5 bases). Germline values: CDR1 MNHNS, CDR2 SASEGT. Trimming pared 6 bases from V and 5 bases from J, leaving 11 bases between. This CDR3 is built from 13 residues. Here the CDR3 DNA reads TGTGCCAGCAGCCCCTCCGGGAACAATGAGCAGTTCTTC. Amino acids: CASSPSGNNEQFF.